This passage covers 19 T cell receptor beta chains from one sample sequenced in a study of blood T cells in healthy people across ages. Next came a second PCR, run for about 6 to 11 cycles, which used a sample-barcoded 5' primer along with a J-beta primer mix. TCRdb processed the 5' RACE reads anew with MiXCR; each CDR3 protein has one entry. The table has about 970,000 distinct CDR3 sequences, 51% seen once. The sample comprised blood. Source of these receptors: a woman aged 55-70 years in good health.

The chain is built from TRBV29-1 and TRBJ2-3, with TRBD1 as a possible D gene (5 bases). The germline V and J ends were trimmed by 5 bases and 6 bases, with 12 bases remaining between them. Germline V gene sequence: CDR1 SQVTM, CDR2 ANQGSEA. This CDR3 has 12 residues. CDR3 DNA sequence: TGCAGCGTTACTGGGGCATCCGATACGCAGTATTTT. This gives the protein CSVTGASDTQYF.

CDR3 bases: TGTGCCAGCAGGCGGTGGACAGGGGGGTTGGCAGATACGCAGTATTTT. Its translation: CASRRWTGGLADTQYF. The chain uses TRBV27 and TRBJ2-3; 10 bases match TRBD1. CDR3 size: 16 residues. Per the germline V gene, CDR1 is MNHEY and CDR2 is SMNVEV (reference sequence). After removal of 6 bases from V and 4 bases from J, the junction contained 10 bases not matched to a gene.

In DNA form, the CDR3 reads TGCAGCGGTCGGTTAGGTACGCAGTATTTT. This gives the protein CSGRLGTQYF. The rearrangement joins TRBV29-1 to TRBJ2-3, with D unclear. V was trimmed by 7 bases and J by 8 bases, leaving 10 bases between them. The CDR3 length is 10 residues. Germline V gene lookup returns CDR1 SQVTM and CDR2 ANQGSEA.

The CDR3 sequence: CATRYGGTYEQYF. CDR3 nucleotides: TGTGCCACCAGATACGGGGGGACCTACGAGCAGTACTTC. The V gene is TRBV15, the J gene TRBJ2-5, with 7 bases lining up with TRBD2. The end of the DNA fits TRBJ2-7 better, so the J call may be wrong. Germline V gene sequence: CDR1 LNHNV, CDR2 YYDKDF (reference sequence). The CDR3 is made up of 13 amino acids.

This clonotype showed up many times. This may come from a read error, since a much larger clone is one base off. The chain employs TRBV15 and TRBJ2-2, with D hard to call. V lost 6 bases to trimming and J lost 0 bases, with 5 bases between them. Germline lookup yields CDR1 LNHNV and CDR2 YYDKDF (reference sequence). The CDR3 has 13 amino acids. The CDR3 loop reads CATSRANTGELFF. CDR3 coding DNA: TGTGCCACCAGTCGCGCGAACACCGGGGAGCTGTTTTTT.

The V gene is TRBV11-2, the J gene TRBJ2-3; D gene ambiguous. The V gene lost 3 bases and the J gene lost 6 bases, with 7 bases spanning the gap. CDR1 is SGHAT and CDR2 is FQNNGV in the germline V gene. The CDR3 covers 12 residues. The CDR3 DNA reads TGTGCCAGCAGCTTGGGATATGATACGCAGTATTTT. Amino acids: CASSLGYDTQYF.

This chain connects TRBV6-1 to TRBJ2-3; D is unresolved. V lost 8 bases and J 0 bases, leaving 15 bases between the germline ends. Germline V lookup: CDR1 MNHNS, CDR2 SASEGT. There are 15 residues in the CDR3. The CDR3 spells CASGVTKTSTDTQYF. In DNA, the CDR3 is TGTGCCAGCGGTGTCACTAAAACTAGCACAGATACGCAGTATTTT.

The V gene is TRBV12-3 or TRBV12-4, the J gene TRBJ1-1, with 7 positions matching TRBD1. The CDR3 is 14 amino acids. V trimming: 5 bases; J trimming: 5 bases; junction bases outside the gene matches: 8. The CDR3: CASSGQTGMTEAFF. The CDR3 DNA is TGTGCCAGCAGTGGGCAGACAGGGATGACTGAAGCTTTCTTT.

The V call is TRBV18, the J call TRBJ2-5; D call uncertain. CDR1 and CDR2 (germline): KGHSH, LQKENI. With 8 bases removed from V and 1 base from J, the gap between germline ends came to 26 bases. The CDR3 consists of 18 residues. The chain's CDR3 is CASPPRPQQYLSQETQYF. DNA for the CDR3: TGTGCCAGCCCCCCGAGGCCACAACAGTACCTTTCCCAAGAGACCCAGTACTTC.

The chain combines TRBV6-5 with TRBJ2-3, with no clear D. Germline V gives CDR1 MNHEY, CDR2 SVGAGI. This CDR3 spans 13 amino acids. The germline V and J ends were trimmed by 1 base and 6 bases, with 8 bases remaining between them. CDR3 DNA sequence: TGTGCCAGCAGTTACTGGGTGGGGGATACGCAGTATTTT. Translation: CASSYWVGDTQYF.

V gene TRBV30 combines with J gene TRBJ2-7; 8 nucleotides match TRBD2. Judging by the DNA end, TRBJ2-5 fits better; the J call may be wrong. The germline V gene encodes CDR1 GTSNPN and CDR2 SVGIG (reference sequence). The CDR3 consists of 14 residues. CDR3 bases: TGTGCCTGGAGTCTAGGACTAGCTTCAGAGACCCAGTACTTC. It yields the protein CAWSLGLASETQYF.

This chain links TRBV5-1 with TRBJ2-5; TRBD1 is a possible D gene (6 bases). The CDR3 length is 13 residues. Germline loops: CDR1 SGHRS, CDR2 YFSETQ. Deletions cut 3 bases from V and 3 bases from J, with 9 bases between. The CDR3, as DNA: TGCGCCAGCAGCTCCGGACAGAAAGAGACCCAGTACTTC. This codes for CASSSGQKETQYF.

This sequence joins TRBV7-3 and TRBJ2-4; 9 nucleotides agree with TRBD2. The DNA end favors TRBJ2-7, so the J call may be wrong. The germline gives CDR1 SGHTA, CDR2 FQGTGA. The length of the CDR3 is 16 residues. CDR3 in amino acids: CASSLISREGRYEQYF. DNA of the CDR3: TGTGCCAGCAGCTTAATCTCGCGGGAGGGCCGGTACGAGCAGTACTTC.

This clonotype occurred a few times. V gene TRBV4-1 combines with J gene TRBJ2-1; tentatively, D is TRBD1 (5 bases). The length of the CDR3 is 16 residues. Germline V CDR1 and CDR2: MGHRA, YSYEKL. Trimming shortened V by 3 bases and J by 2 bases, and 14 bases separated the two germline ends. The CDR3 DNA follows: TGCGCCAGCAGCCATCTAGGGGTTAGGGCCTACAATGAGCAGTTCTTC. Encoded protein: CASSHLGVRAYNEQFF.

This clonotype was picked up one time. V usage is TRBV4-1 and J usage is TRBJ1-2; a possible D gene is TRBD1 (5 bases). Trimming took off 3 bases at V and 0 bases at J, with 14 bases between the two ends. The CDR3 sequence is 16 residues long. CDR1 MGHRA and CDR2 YSYEKL come from the germline V gene. In DNA form, the CDR3 reads TGCGCCAGCAGCCAGACAATGACAGTCTCTAACTATGGCTACACCTTC. It translates to CASSQTMTVSNYGYTF.

This clonotype was seen a handful of times. The chain couples TRBV28 to TRBJ2-5; TRBD2 matches 9 bases. The CDR3 runs 16 residues. V was pared by 0 bases and J by 4 bases, with 6 bases of the junction left unmatched. Germline V gene lookup returns CDR1 MDHEN and CDR2 SYDVKM. The DNA for the CDR3 is TGTGCCAGCAGTTTATGGTCTAGCGGGAAGGGAGAGACCCAGTACTTC. Protein product: CASSLWSSGKGETQYF.

The chain recombines TRBV12-3 or TRBV12-4 with TRBJ2-5, with TRBD1 matching over 12 bases. The CDR3 runs 15 residues. The J segment lost 5 bases and the V segment lost 6 bases, leaving 7 bases of the junction unmatched. The CDR3 here is CASRPRDRGRETQYF. The CDR3 DNA is TGTGCCAGCAGACCCCGGGACAGGGGGCGTGAGACCCAGTACTTC.

The chain employs TRBV7-2 and TRBJ2-5, with 7 bases matching TRBD1. Germline loops: CDR1 SGHTA, CDR2 FQGNSA. The CDR3 loop spans 15 amino acids. Unmatched junction bases numbered 10, after V lost 7 bases and J lost 2 bases. The CDR3 region has the DNA TGTGCCAGCAACCTCGGGACAGCTTTTCAAGAGACCCAGTACTTC. Protein: CASNLGTAFQETQYF. Combining the CDR3 with reference TRBV7-2 and TRBJ2-5 gives the whole variable domain GAGVSQSPSNKVTEKGKDVELRCDPISGHTALYWYRQSLGQGLEFLIYFQGNSAPDKSGLPSDRFSAERTGGSVSTLTIQRTQQEDSAVYLCASNLGTAFQETQYFGPGTRLLVL.

The chain has TRBV29-1 and TRBJ1-1; D may be TRBD1 (5 bases). The CDR3 sequence is 12 residues long. Trimming shortened V by 7 bases and J by 4 bases, and 13 bases separated the two germline ends. In germline, CDR1 is SQVTM, CDR2 ANQGSEA. CDR3 nucleotides: TGCAGCGGGACGTCCGGGGGCACTGAAGCTTTCTTT. Protein: CSGTSGGTEAFF.